This TCR beta chain emerged from a study of spatial heterogeneity in lung cancer. Indicated time point: sample taken at primary tumor resection. Material for sequencing was whole RNA from tumor, nontumor lung or frozen PBMC, left unsorted. Via MiXCR, TCRdb re-called the 5' RACE reads, giving one row per CDR3 protein. The sample records tens of thousands of distinct CDR3 sequences, 6.9% being singletons. This CDR3 region has 15 residues. The V end was cut by 6 bases, the J end by 3 bases, with 17 bases between. Germline assignment: CDR1 MNHEY and CDR2 SMNVEV (reference sequence). At least ten counts were recorded for this clonotype. Its antigen is unidentified. Study observations and caveats: Compared with follow-up, resection was when ubiquitous expanded tumor TCRs appeared in blood more.

This receptor was obtained from a male donor with early-stage non-small cell lung cancer. The sample consisted of PBMCs, taken at surgery. This rearrangement joins TRBV27 to TRBJ2-5; D is unclear. The CDR3 region is CASSWGRAREETQYF. The CDR3 DNA is TGTGCCAGCAGCTGGGGAAGAGCAAGAGAAGAGACCCAGTACTTC.